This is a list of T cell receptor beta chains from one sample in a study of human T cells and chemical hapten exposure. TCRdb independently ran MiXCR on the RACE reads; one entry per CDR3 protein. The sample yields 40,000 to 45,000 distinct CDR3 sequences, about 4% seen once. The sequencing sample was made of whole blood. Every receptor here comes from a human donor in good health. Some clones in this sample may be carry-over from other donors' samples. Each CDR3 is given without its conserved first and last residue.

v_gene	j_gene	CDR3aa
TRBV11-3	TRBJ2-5	ASSRRRDRGTSGDQETQY
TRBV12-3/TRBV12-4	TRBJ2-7	ASSLGGLAGLSSYEQY
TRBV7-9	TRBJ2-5	ASRGGASETQY
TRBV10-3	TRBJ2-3	ATEDYSGTDTQY
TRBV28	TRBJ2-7	ASTLSGRANEQY
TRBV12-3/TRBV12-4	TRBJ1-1	ASSPRQAPNTEAF
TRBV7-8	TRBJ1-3	ASSLQSGYDTIY
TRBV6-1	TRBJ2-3	ASSEARRDTQY
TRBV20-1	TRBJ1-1	SASNGNTEAF
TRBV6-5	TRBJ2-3	ASSSRRPLLGVADTQY
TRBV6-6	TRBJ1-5	ASTRLGSKDQPQH
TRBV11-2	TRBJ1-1	ASSFGGWETEAF
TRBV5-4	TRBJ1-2	ASSQGTGRYGYT
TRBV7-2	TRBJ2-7	ASSLGGTRSYEQY
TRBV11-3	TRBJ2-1	ASSPSAAAEQF
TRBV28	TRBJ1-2	ASSFSSQNPSYGYT